Shown below are 4 T cell receptor beta chains from a single sample sequenced in a study of cytomegalovirus exposure and HLA in healthy donors. A multiplex PCR was run with 60 Vbeta primers and 13 Jbeta primers. Produced via immunoSEQ multiplex PCR; TCRdb's table is partial and in-frame only. Here the sample spans 150,000 to 200,000 clones, roughly 81% being singletons. Sequencing was carried out using PBMCs. The receptor set was obtained from a man younger than 35 in good health and CMV-seropositive.

The chain employs TRBV5-1 and TRBJ2-5, with D perhaps matching TRBD2 (6 bases). The V end was cut by 0 bases, the J end by 5 bases, with 14 bases between. CDR1 is SGHRS, CDR2 YFSETQ, per germline. The CDR3 totals 15 residues. In nucleotides, the CDR3 is TGCGCCAGCAGCTTGGTGTCGCAGGCGGGGGAGACCCAGTACTTC. It specifies CASSLVSQAGETQYF.

The V and J genes are TRBV13 and TRBJ2-3; possible D gene TRBD2, 7 bases. Germline assignment: CDR1 PRHDT and CDR2 FYEKMQ (reference sequence). Trimming took 7 bases from V and 5 from J, leaving 31 bases between them. The CDR3 runs 19 residues. The CDR3 protein is CASTRTWRGPNTSGDTQYF. CDR3 bases: TGTGCCAGCACCAGGACTTGGCGGGGGCCTAACACGTCGGGAGATACGCAGTATTTT.

V is TRBV5-1 and J is TRBJ2-1, with a tentative D call TRBD2 (5 bases). Looked up from germline, CDR1 is SGHRS and CDR2 is YFSETQ. Trimming stripped 4 bases from V and 6 bases from J, with 17 bases between. This CDR3 contains 15 residues. The chain's CDR3 is CASSQDFPSGNEQFF. The CDR3, as DNA: TGCGCCAGCAGCCAGGACTTCCCATCGGGCAATGAGCAGTTCTTC.

In this sample, this clone turned up a few times. The rearrangement uses TRBV7-8 and TRBJ1-3; D may be TRBD1 (6 bases). Germline V CDR1 and CDR2: SGHVS, FQNEAQ. V lost 8 bases, J lost 4 bases, and 18 bases lay in between. CDR3 length: 15 residues. The CDR3 nucleotides read TGTGCCAGCGGTAGTTTGGGGGCACTGGGAAACACCATATATTTT. Translating it yields CASGSLGALGNTIYF. The entire variable domain, with the rest obtained from reference TRBV7-8 and TRBJ1-3, is as follows: GAGVSQSPRYKVAKRGQDVALRCDPISGHVSLFWYQQALGQGPEFLTYFQNEAQLDKSGLPSDRFFAERPEGSVSTLKIQRTQQEDSAVYLCASGSLGALGNTIYFGEGSWLTVV.